The source of this T cell receptor beta chain is a study of identical twins. The study, taken as a whole, reports: Where beta out-of-frame sequences were concerned, excess twin sharing was weaker.

Trimming stripped 0 bases from V and 8 bases from J, with 13 bases between. CDR3 size: 15 residues. CDR1 is LGHNA, CDR2 YNFKEQ, per germline. This clonotype came up many times. Its specificity is not known. TCRdb reprocessed the 5' RACE reads via MiXCR and lists one record per CDR3 protein. This table has about 260,000 distinct CDR3 sequences, roughly 7% appearing once. These same data were also listed under a study on yellow fever vaccine responses in identical twins.

The sequencing input was memory (CD45RO+) T cells sorted from blood. The V call is TRBV4-2, the J call TRBJ1-4; D call uncertain. This clonotype was obtained from a woman aged 18-30 years in good health. The DNA of the CDR3 is TGTGCCAGCAGCCAAGACGGTACCCGAGGAGAAAAACTGTTTTTT. This encodes CASSQDGTRGEKLFF.